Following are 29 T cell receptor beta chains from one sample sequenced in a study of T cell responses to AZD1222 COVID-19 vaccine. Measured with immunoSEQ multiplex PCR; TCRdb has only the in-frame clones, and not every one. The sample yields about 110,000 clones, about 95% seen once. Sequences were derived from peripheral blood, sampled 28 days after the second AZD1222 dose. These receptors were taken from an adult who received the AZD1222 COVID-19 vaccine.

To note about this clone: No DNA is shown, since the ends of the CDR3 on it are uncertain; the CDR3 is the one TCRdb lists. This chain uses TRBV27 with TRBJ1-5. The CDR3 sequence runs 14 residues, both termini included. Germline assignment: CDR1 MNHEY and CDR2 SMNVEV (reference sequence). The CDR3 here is CASSFRGRDQPQHF.

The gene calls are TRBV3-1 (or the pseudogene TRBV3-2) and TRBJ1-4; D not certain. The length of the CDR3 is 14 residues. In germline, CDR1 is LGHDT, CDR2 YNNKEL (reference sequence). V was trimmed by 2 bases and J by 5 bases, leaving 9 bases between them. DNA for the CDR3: TGTGCCAGCAGCCAAAGAGTCCTGAATGAAAAACTGTTTTTT. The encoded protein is CASSQRVLNEKLFF.

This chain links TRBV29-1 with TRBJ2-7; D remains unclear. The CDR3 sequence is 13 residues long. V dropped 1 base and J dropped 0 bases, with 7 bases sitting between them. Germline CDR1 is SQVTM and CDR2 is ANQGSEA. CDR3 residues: CSVEGARSYEQYF. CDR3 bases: TGCAGCGTTGAAGGGGCACGCTCCTACGAGCAGTACTTC.

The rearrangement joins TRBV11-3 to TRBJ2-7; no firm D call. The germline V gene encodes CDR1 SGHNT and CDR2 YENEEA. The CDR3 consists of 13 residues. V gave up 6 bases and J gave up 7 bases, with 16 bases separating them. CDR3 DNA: TGTGCCAGCAGTCCAGCCCCCTACGTTGAGCAGTACTTC. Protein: CASSPAPYVEQYF.

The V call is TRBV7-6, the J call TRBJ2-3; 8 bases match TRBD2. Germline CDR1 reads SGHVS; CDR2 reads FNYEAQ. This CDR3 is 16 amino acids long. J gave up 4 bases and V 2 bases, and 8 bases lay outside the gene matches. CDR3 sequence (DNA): TGTGCCAGCAGCTTACGGCTCGGGGGGGGCGCAGATACGCAGTATTTT. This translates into CASSLRLGGGADTQYF.

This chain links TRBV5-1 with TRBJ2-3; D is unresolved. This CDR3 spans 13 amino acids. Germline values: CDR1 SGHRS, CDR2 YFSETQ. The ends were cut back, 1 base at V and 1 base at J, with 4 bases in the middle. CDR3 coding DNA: TGCGCCAGCAGCTTGAAAGGCACAGATACGCAGTATTTT. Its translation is CASSLKGTDTQYF. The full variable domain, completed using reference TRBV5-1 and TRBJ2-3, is KAGVTQTPRYLIKTRGQQVTLSCSPISGHRSVSWYQQTPGQGLQFLFEYFSETQRNKGNFPGRFSGRQFSNSRSEMNVSTLELGDSALYLCASSLKGTDTQYFGPGTRLTVL.

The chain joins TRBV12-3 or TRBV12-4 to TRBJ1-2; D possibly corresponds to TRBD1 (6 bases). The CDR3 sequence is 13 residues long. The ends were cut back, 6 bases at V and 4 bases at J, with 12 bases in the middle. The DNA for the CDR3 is TGTGCCAGCAGGCATGGACAGCTCTATGGCTACACCTTC. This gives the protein CASRHGQLYGYTF.

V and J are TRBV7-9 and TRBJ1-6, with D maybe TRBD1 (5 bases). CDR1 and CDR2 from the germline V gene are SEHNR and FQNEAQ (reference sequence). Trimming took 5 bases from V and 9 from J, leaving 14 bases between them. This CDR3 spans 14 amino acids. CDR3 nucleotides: TGTGCCAGCAGCGGCCCCCGGGGGACTTCACCCCTCCACTTT. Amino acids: CASSGPRGTSPLHF.

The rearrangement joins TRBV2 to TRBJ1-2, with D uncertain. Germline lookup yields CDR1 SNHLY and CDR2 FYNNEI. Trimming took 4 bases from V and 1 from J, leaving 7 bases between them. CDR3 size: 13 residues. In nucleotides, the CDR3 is TGTGCCAGCAGTGCTCGGCGTAACTATGGCTACACCTTC. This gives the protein CASSARRNYGYTF.

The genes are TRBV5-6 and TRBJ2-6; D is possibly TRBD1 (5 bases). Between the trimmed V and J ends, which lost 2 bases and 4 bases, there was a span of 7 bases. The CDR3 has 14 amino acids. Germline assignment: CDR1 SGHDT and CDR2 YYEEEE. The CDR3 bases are TGTGCCAGCAGCTTAGGGGCGGGGGCCAACGTCCTGACTTTC. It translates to CASSLGAGANVLTF. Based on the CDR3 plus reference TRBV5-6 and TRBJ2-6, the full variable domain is DAGVTQSPTHLIKTRGQQVTLRCSPKSGHDTVSWYQQALGQGPQFIFQYYEEEERQRGNFPDRFSGHQFPNYSSELNVNALLLGDSALYLCASSLGAGANVLTFGAGSRLTVL.

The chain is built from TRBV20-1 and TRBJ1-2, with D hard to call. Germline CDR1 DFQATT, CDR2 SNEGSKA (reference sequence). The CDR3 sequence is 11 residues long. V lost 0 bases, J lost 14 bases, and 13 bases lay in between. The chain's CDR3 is CSARDLRALTF. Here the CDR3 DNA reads TGCAGTGCTAGAGATCTGAGGGCTCTAACCTTC.

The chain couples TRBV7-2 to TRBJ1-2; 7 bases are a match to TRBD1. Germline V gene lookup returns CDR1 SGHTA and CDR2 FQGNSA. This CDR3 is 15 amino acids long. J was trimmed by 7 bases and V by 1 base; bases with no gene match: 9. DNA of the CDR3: TGTGCCAGCAGCTTAGGGACAGGTCCGGGATCTGGCTACACCTTC. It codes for CASSLGTGPGSGYTF.

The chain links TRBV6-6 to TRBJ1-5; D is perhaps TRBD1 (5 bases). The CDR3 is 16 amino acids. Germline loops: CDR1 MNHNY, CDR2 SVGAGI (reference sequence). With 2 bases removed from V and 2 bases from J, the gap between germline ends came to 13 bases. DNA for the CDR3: TGTGCCAGCAGTTACCCTGGGACTAGCGGCAATCAGCCCCAGCATTTT. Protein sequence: CASSYPGTSGNQPQHF.

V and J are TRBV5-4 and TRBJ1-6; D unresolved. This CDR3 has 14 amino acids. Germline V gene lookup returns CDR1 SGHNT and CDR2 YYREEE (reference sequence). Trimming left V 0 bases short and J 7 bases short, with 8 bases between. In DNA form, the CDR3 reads TGTGCCAGCAGCTTGGCAACAGTAAATTCACCCCTCCACTTT. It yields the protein CASSLATVNSPLHF.

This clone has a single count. This chain's CDR3 is CASSLTGGGTEAFF. CDR3 nucleotides: TGTGCCAGCAGCCTCACAGGGGGGGGCACTGAAGCTTTCTTT. The chain carries TRBV5-4 and TRBJ1-1; 8 bases match TRBD1. This CDR3 has 14 amino acids. Trimming took 4 bases from V and 4 from J; bases not matched to a gene: 6. Germline V CDR1 and CDR2: SGHNT, YYREEE (reference sequence).

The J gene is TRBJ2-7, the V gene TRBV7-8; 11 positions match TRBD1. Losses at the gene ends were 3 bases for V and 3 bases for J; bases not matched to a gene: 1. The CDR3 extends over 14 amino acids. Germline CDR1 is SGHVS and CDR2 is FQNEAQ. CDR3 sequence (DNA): TGTGCCAGCAGCTTCGGGACAGGGGGCTACGAGCAGTACTTC. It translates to CASSFGTGGYEQYF.

CDR3 residues: CAISESQVVEAFF. The CDR3 coding sequence is TGTGCCATCAGTGAAAGTCAGGTAGTGGAAGCTTTCTTT. The V and J genes are TRBV10-3 and TRBJ1-1; D uncertain. The CDR3 covers 13 residues. The ends were cut back, 3 bases at V and 8 bases at J, with 13 bases in the middle. The germline gives CDR1 ENHRY, CDR2 SYGVKD.

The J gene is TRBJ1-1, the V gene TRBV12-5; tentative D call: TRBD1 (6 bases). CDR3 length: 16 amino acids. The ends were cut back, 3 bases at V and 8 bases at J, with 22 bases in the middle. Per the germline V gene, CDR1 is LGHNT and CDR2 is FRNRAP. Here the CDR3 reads CASGLAIRDIESEAFF. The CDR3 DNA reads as TGTGCTAGTGGTTTAGCTATTCGGGACATTGAGTCGGAAGCTTTCTTT. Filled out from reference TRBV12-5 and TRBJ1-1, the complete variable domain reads DARVTQTPRHKVTEMGQEVTMRCQPILGHNTVFWYRQTMMQGLELLAYFRNRAPLDDSGMPKDRFSAEMPDATLATLKIQPSEPRDSAVYFCASGLAIRDIESEAFFGQGTRLTVV.

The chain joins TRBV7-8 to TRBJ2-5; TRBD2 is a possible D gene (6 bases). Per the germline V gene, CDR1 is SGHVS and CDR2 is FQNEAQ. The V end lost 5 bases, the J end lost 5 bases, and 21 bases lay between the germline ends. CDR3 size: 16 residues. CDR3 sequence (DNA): TGTGCCAGCAGCCCCAGGAACGATAGAGGAGGGGAGACCCAGTACTTC. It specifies CASSPRNDRGGETQYF.

CDR3 DNA sequence: TGTGCCAGCAGTGAAGCACAGGGTGGGGATGGCTACACCTTC. This encodes CASSEAQGGDGYTF. This sequence joins TRBV6-1 and TRBJ1-2; D is possibly TRBD1 (6 bases). Germline V gene data show CDR1 as MNHNS and CDR2 as SASEGT. Trimming left V 0 bases short and J 6 bases short, with 11 bases between. There are 14 residues in the CDR3.

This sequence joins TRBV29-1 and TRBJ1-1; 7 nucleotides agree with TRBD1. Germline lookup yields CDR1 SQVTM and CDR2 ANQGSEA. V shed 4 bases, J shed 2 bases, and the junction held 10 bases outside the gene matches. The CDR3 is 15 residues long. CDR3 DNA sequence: TGCAGCGTTGGGGCGACAGGGTTGGTCAACACTGAAGCTTTCTTT. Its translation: CSVGATGLVNTEAFF.

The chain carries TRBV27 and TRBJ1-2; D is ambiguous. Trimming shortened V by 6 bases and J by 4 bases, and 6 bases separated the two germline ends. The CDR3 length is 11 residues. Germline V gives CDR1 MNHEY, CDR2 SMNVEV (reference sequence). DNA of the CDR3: TGTGCCAGCAGCCCGAGCTATGGCTACACCTTC. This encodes CASSPSYGYTF.

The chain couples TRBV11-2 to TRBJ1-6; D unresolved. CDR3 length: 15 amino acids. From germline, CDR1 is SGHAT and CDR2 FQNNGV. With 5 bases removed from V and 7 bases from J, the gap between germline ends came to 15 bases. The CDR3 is CASSVPQRVNSPLHF. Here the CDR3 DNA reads TGTGCCAGCAGCGTTCCACAGCGGGTAAATTCACCCCTCCACTTT. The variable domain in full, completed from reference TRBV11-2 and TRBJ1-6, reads EAGVAQSPRYKIIEKRQSVAFWCNPISGHATLYWYQQILGQGPKLLIQFQNNGVVDDSQLPKDRFSAERLKGVDSTLKIQPAKLEDSAVYLCASSVPQRVNSPLHFGNGTRLTVT.

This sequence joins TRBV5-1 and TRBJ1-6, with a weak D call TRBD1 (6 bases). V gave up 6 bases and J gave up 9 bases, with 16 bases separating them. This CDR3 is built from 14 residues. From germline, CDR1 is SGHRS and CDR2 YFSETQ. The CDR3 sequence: CASKQGKEVSPLHF. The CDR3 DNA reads TGCGCCAGCAAACAGGGAAAGGAGGTTTCACCCCTCCACTTT.

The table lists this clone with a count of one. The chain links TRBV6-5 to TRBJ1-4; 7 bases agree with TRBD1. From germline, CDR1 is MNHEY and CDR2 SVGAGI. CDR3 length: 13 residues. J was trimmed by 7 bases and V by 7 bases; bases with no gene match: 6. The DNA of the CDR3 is TGTGCCAGCAAGAGGGCAGGGGGTGAAAAACTGTTTTTT. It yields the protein CASKRAGGEKLFF.

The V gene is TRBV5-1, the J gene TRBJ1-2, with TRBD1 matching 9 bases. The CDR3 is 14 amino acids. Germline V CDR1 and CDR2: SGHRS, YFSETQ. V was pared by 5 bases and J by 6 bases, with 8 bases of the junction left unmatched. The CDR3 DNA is TGCGCCAGCAGGTCCGGGACAGGGCAAAATGGCTACACCTTC. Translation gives CASRSGTGQNGYTF.

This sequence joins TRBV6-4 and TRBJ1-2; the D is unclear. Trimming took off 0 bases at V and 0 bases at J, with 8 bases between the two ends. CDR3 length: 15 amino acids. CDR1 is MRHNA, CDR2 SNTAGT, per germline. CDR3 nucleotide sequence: TGTGCCAGCAGTGACTCCCAGAACGCTAACTATGGCTACACCTTC. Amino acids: CASSDSQNANYGYTF.

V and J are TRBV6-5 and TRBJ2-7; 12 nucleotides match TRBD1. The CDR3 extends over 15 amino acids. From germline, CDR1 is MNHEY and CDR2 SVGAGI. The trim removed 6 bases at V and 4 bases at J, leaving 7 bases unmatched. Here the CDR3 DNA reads TGTGCCAGCAGAACCGGGACAGGGGGCTTGTACGAGCAGTACTTC. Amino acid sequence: CASRTGTGGLYEQYF.

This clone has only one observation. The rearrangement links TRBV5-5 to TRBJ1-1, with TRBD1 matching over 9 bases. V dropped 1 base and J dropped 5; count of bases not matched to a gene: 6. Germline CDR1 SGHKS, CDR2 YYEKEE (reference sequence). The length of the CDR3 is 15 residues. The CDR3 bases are TGTGCCAGCAGCTTGTACAGGGGGCTTGATACTGAAGCTTTCTTT. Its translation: CASSLYRGLDTEAFF.